A few counts support the clone carrying this T cell receptor (beta chain). This record comes from a study of blood T cell repertoires in COVID-19. Method: immunoSEQ multiplex PCR; TCRdb's copy keeps in-frame clones and lacks some. The sample includes around 250,000 clones, approximately 89% seen only once; the top ten take about 10%. This CDR3 has 13 residues. V dropped 3 bases and J dropped 7; count of bases not matched to a gene: 1. Germline V gene lookup returns CDR1 GTSNPN and CDR2 SVGIG (reference sequence). The TCR originated in a woman in her sixties or seventies with COVID-19, enrolled during active disease. Sequencing was performed on peripheral blood. The chain combines TRBV30 with TRBJ1-4; 11 bases align to TRBD1. The DNA of the CDR3 is TGTGCCTGGAGGGACAGGGGGCGTGAAAAACTGTTTTTT. Residues: CAWRDRGREKLFF.